This T cell receptor (beta chain) was captured in a study of T cell clones after liver transplantation. Study-wide context: A pre-transplant mixed lymphocyte reaction with TCRbeta sequencing defined graft-donor-reactive clones followed in post-transplant blood.

CD3+CD4+ and CD3+CD8+ cells were FACS-sorted from thawed unstimulated PBMCs. This clone was observed once. Its antigen is not known. The method was immunoSEQ multiplex PCR; TCRdb's version includes in-frame clones alone and lacks a portion of them. The data show some 50,000 clones, roughly three quarters seen once. Study results and limitations: Compared with third party-reactive sequences, donor-reactive ones declined more, independent of withdrawal success.

This clonotype was sampled from a human patient who received a liver transplant. Some of the T cells might come from the graft donor. The starting material was CD4+ T cells from blood, obtained at the 22-month timepoint.

DNA for the CDR3: TGTGCCAGCAGTTTCTGGAGTAGGGGAGAAAATGAAAAACTGTTTTTT. Encoded protein: CASSFWSRGENEKLFF. The chain employs TRBV28 and TRBJ1-4; tentatively, D is TRBD1 (5 bases). The CDR3 contains 16 residues. V lost 3 bases and J lost 5, with 16 bases in between. CDR1 and CDR2 from the germline V gene are MDHEN and SYDVKM.